This entry is about one TCR beta chain. The CDR3 sequence is 15 residues long. Here immunoSEQ multiplex PCR was the method, and the copy in TCRdb shows in-frame clones only, minus some. The table has under 6,500 clones, under 75% seen once. This sample was taken from a study of immune cell composition in non-small cell lung cancer. Normal lung was sampled as far from the tumour as possible, at least 3 cm. The chain combines TRBV21-1 with TRBJ1-5. TRBV21-1 is recorded as a pseudogene. This TCR was sampled from a human donor with non-small cell lung cancer. Sequenced: non-adjacent lung tissue. CDR3 loop: CASIEGRGGNQPQHF. CDR3 sequence (DNA): TGTGCCAGCATCGAAGGTCGGGGGGGCAATCAGCCCCAGCATTTT.